A single sample is the source of the 27 T cell receptor beta chains below, sequenced in a study of neurological immune-mediated disorders. TCRdb re-called the 5' RACE reads through MiXCR, storing one row per CDR3 protein. The sample includes about 76,000 distinct CDR3 sequences, 15% to 20% of them seen just once. The sequenced sample consisted of PBMCs. The source of these receptors is a woman aged 40 to 49 in good health.

This chain connects TRBV19 to TRBJ1-2; 7 bases are shared with TRBD1. The CDR3 runs to 15 residues. V lost 5 bases to trimming and J lost 2 bases; unmatched junction nucleotides: 8. Germline-derived CDR1 and CDR2 are LNHDA and SQIVND (reference sequence). CDR3 nucleotide sequence: TGTGCCAGTAGTGCAACAGGGGTTGGAAACTATGGCTACACCTTC. This codes for CASSATGVGNYGYTF.

The V and J genes are TRBV29-1 and TRBJ2-4, with unresolved D. Germline values: CDR1 SQVTM, CDR2 ANQGSEA. The V gene lost 4 bases and the J gene lost 0 bases, with 10 bases spanning the gap. The length of the CDR3 is 14 residues. CDR3 amino acids: CSVGVAQAKNIQYF. CDR3 nucleotide sequence: TGCAGCGTTGGGGTGGCACAAGCCAAAAACATTCAGTACTTC.

The table lists this clonotype with many counts. This rearrangement joins TRBV20-1 to TRBJ1-1; perhaps TRBD1 as D (6 bases). The germline CDR1 and CDR2 sequences are DFQATT and SNEGSKA (reference sequence). The CDR3 has 14 residues. V lost 0 bases to trimming and J lost 5 bases, with 13 bases between them. CDR3 nucleotides: TGCAGTGCTAGAGATCCGGGGGCGAGGACTGAAGCTTTCTTT. Amino acid sequence: CSARDPGARTEAFF.

This clonotype was seen many times. The J gene is TRBJ1-1, the V gene TRBV6-2 or TRBV6-3; D is undetermined. Trimming left V 5 bases short and J 12 bases short, with 13 bases between. This CDR3 is built from 11 residues. Germline V gene data show CDR1 as MNHEY and CDR2 as SVGEGT. CDR3 nucleotide sequence: TGTGCCAGCAGTGAACCTTCGCCGACTTTCTTT. It is translated as CASSEPSPTFF.

In its sample, this clonotype was seen many times. This rearrangement joins TRBV12-3 or TRBV12-4 to TRBJ2-1; the match to TRBD1 covers 9 bases. The trim removed 2 bases at V and 4 bases at J, leaving 3 bases unmatched. This CDR3 is built from 15 residues. The CDR3 reads CASSLLTGGYNEQFF. DNA of the CDR3: TGTGCCAGCAGTTTATTGACAGGGGGTTACAATGAGCAGTTCTTC.

This clonotype was recorded at least ten times. The chain links TRBV10-3 to TRBJ1-1; D is unclear. The germline V and J ends were trimmed by 0 bases and 5 bases, with 13 bases remaining between them. This CDR3 spans 15 amino acids. Germline V gene lookup returns CDR1 ENHRY and CDR2 SYGVKD. The CDR3 region has the DNA TGTGCCATCAGTGAGTCGGAAGGTAGTCTTACTGAAGCTTTCTTT. It codes for CAISESEGSLTEAFF.

Many counts were recorded for this clonotype. The rearrangement uses TRBV14 and TRBJ2-7, with D maybe TRBD1 (6 bases). The germline V gene encodes CDR1 SGHDN and CDR2 FVKESK. V lost 4 bases, J lost 3 bases, and 16 bases lay in between. This CDR3 comprises 15 residues. The CDR3, as DNA: TGTGCCAGCAGCCTCGGGACAACTCCAAACTACGAGCAGTACTTC. Translating it yields CASSLGTTPNYEQYF.

The chain recombines TRBV10-1 with TRBJ2-2; TRBD2 aligns across 7 bases. CDR1 WNHNN and CDR2 SYGVQD come from the germline V gene (reference sequence). The CDR3 length is 15 residues. J was trimmed by 0 bases and V by 5 bases; bases with no gene match: 3. The CDR3 loop is CASSSGGSNTGELFF. In DNA form, the CDR3 reads TGCGCCAGCAGTTCGGGGGGATCGAACACCGGGGAGCTGTTTTTT.

The V and J genes are TRBV7-2 and TRBJ2-3; 8 bases agree with TRBD2. The CDR3 runs to 15 residues. Germline CDR1 SGHTA, CDR2 FQGNSA. After removal of 7 bases from V and 2 bases from J, the junction contained 8 bases not matched to a gene. The CDR3: CASMTGGGITDTQYF. CDR3 nucleotides: TGTGCCAGCATGACTGGCGGGGGGATCACAGATACGCAGTATTTT. Looking up the rest from reference TRBV7-2 and TRBJ2-3 gives the full variable domain: GAGVSQSPSNKVTEKGKDVELRCDPISGHTALYWYRQSLGQGLEFLIYFQGNSAPDKSGLPSDRFSAERTGGSVSTLTIQRTQQEDSAVYLCASMTGGGITDTQYFGPGTRLTVL.

At least ten counts were recorded for this clonotype. This rearrangement joins TRBV20-1 to TRBJ1-2; D is ambiguous. This CDR3 has 13 residues. V lost 0 bases to trimming and J lost 2 bases, with 7 bases between them. Per germline, CDR1 DFQATT and CDR2 SNEGSKA (reference sequence). The CDR3 sequence: CSAREGLNYGYTF. CDR3 in DNA: TGCAGTGCTAGAGAGGGTCTAAACTATGGCTACACCTTC.

This clonotype was seen repeatedly, ten times or more. The V gene is TRBV7-2, the J gene TRBJ2-4; 9 positions agree with TRBD2. J lost 0 bases, V lost 5 bases, and 20 bases had no gene match. This CDR3 has 21 amino acids. The germline CDR1 and CDR2 sequences are SGHTA and FQGNSA. Here the CDR3 DNA reads TGTGCCAGCAGCCGCCTTGACGGAATAGCGGGGGCCCCAATAGCCAAAAACATTCAGTACTTC. Translation gives CASSRLDGIAGAPIAKNIQYF.

The CDR3 reads CASSSSVIPNTGELFF. DNA of the CDR3: TGTGCCAGCAGTTCAAGCGTAATACCTAACACCGGGGAGCTGTTTTTT. The gene calls are TRBV2 and TRBJ2-2; D unclear. This CDR3 region has 16 residues. Trimming shortened V by 5 bases and J by 2 bases, and 15 bases separated the two germline ends. The V gene's germline CDR1 is SNHLY and CDR2 FYNNEI.

This clonotype was detected only a few times. The V gene is TRBV20-1, the J gene TRBJ1-3; D is possibly TRBD1 (5 bases). The V and J ends lost 3 bases and 0 bases respectively, with 21 bases between them. The CDR3 covers 18 residues. The germline CDR1 and CDR2 sequences are DFQATT and SNEGSKA (reference sequence). The CDR3 bases are TGCAGTGCTAGGGAACACAGGCTGGGACTCAGCTCTGGAAACACCATATATTTT. Encoded protein: CSAREHRLGLSSGNTIYF.

Many counts were recorded for this clonotype. The J gene is TRBJ2-5, the V gene TRBV20-1, with TRBD2 matching over 8 bases. With 5 bases clipped from V and 0 bases from J, the junction kept 11 bases outside the gene matches. The CDR3 sequence is 16 residues long. CDR1 and CDR2 (germline): DFQATT, SNEGSKA (reference sequence). CDR3 region: CSAGRWASGYQETQYF. Here the CDR3 DNA reads TGCAGTGCTGGCCGATGGGCTAGCGGGTACCAAGAGACCCAGTACTTC.

This clonotype occurred many times. J is TRBJ2-3 and V is TRBV2; weak D call: TRBD2 (6 bases). Germline V gives CDR1 SNHLY, CDR2 FYNNEI. With 6 bases removed from V and 1 base from J, the gap between germline ends came to 20 bases. The CDR3 sequence is 17 residues long. The CDR3 spells CASRPLMGLRGTDTQYF. CDR3 sequence (DNA): TGTGCCAGCAGACCGTTAATGGGACTCAGGGGCACAGATACGCAGTATTTT.

This clonotype was recorded many times. The V and J genes are TRBV7-2 and TRBJ1-1; 8 nucleotides line up with TRBD1. V shed 5 bases and J 4 bases; nucleotides not matched to a gene: 9. Germline CDR1 is SGHTA and CDR2 is FQGNSA. There are 15 residues in the CDR3. The CDR3 sequence: CASSPTATGGTEAFF. The CDR3 nucleotides read TGTGCCAGCAGCCCAACGGCTACAGGGGGCACTGAAGCTTTCTTT.

The sample holds a few counts of this clonotype. This chain uses TRBV7-2 with TRBJ1-3, with D hard to call. Trimming removed 1 base at V and 0 bases at J, with 7 bases between. The CDR3 loop spans 15 amino acids. CDR1 and CDR2 (germline): SGHTA, FQGNSA. The CDR3 sequence is CASSLEAVSGNTIYF. Here the CDR3 DNA reads TGTGCCAGCAGCTTAGAGGCAGTCTCTGGAAACACCATATATTTT.

A word on this clonotype: One end of the junction fails to match germline, which may point to a read error. V is TRBV5-1 and J is TRBJ2-5; D not resolved. Germline V gives CDR1 SGHRS, CDR2 YFSETQ. The CDR3 is 15 amino acids. CDR3 nucleotides: TGCGCCAGCACTACCCTGGACGGGCCACAAGAGACCAAGTACTTC. Encoded protein: CASTTLDGPQETKYF.

To note about this clonotype: One base away lies a much larger clone, so this may be a sequencing read error. DNA of the CDR3: TGCGCCAGCAGCTTGGCCGTGGGGGGGCGAGAGGCCCAGTACTTC. Residues: CASSLAVGGREAQYF. This chain uses TRBV5-1 with TRBJ2-5; the D gene is possibly TRBD2 (7 bases). Germline V gives CDR1 SGHRS, CDR2 YFSETQ. CDR3 length: 15 amino acids.

The chain recombines TRBV4-2 with TRBJ2-1; no definite D call. Germline loops: CDR1 LGHNA, CDR2 YNFKEQ. This CDR3 contains 15 residues. The CDR3 DNA is TGTACCAACAGCCAAGATTTGCAGGTTTACAATGAGCAGTTCTTC. It yields the protein CTNSQDLQVYNEQFF.

This clonotype was counted at least ten times. The chain employs TRBV7-8 and TRBJ2-3; D may be TRBD2 (6 bases). Trimming cost V 5 bases and J 2 bases, with 20 bases left between them. The CDR3 spans 17 residues. CDR1 is SGHVS and CDR2 is FQNEAQ in the germline V gene. The CDR3 loop is CASSLPKTGGDTDTQYF. CDR3 sequence (DNA): TGTGCCAGCAGCCTCCCTAAAACTGGCGGGGACACAGATACGCAGTATTTT.

This clonotype has a count of ten or more. This chain uses TRBV12-3 or TRBV12-4 with TRBJ1-2; the match to TRBD1 covers 7 bases. The V gene end was trimmed by 5 bases and the J gene end by 4 bases; junction bases not matched to a gene: 10. This CDR3 is 15 amino acids long. CDR3 region: CASSQQGWGSYGYTF. The CDR3 region has the DNA TGTGCCAGCAGTCAACAGGGGTGGGGGAGCTATGGCTACACCTTC.

V is TRBV12-3 or TRBV12-4 and J is TRBJ2-7, with 8 bases fitting TRBD2. V dropped 4 bases and J dropped 9; count of bases not matched to a gene: 11. The CDR3 spans 14 residues. CDR3 loop: CASSSTGLARPQYF. The CDR3 DNA follows: TGTGCCAGCAGTTCGACCGGACTAGCTCGCCCGCAGTACTTC.

This clonotype was counted at least ten times. The chain has TRBV12-3 or TRBV12-4 and TRBJ2-2; the D gene is possibly TRBD1 (6 bases). V dropped 5 bases and J dropped 3 bases, with 16 bases sitting between them. This CDR3 region has 16 residues. The CDR3 loop is CASSTYSGADTGELFF. CDR3 nucleotides: TGTGCCAGCAGTACCTACTCAGGGGCGGACACCGGGGAGCTGTTTTTT.

This clonotype was picked up many times. The CDR3 loop is CASSLMRGQNIQYF. The CDR3 nucleotides are TGTGCCAGCAGTTTAATGAGGGGTCAAAACATTCAGTACTTC. The chain joins TRBV27 to TRBJ2-4; D may match TRBD1 or TRBD2 (5 bases each). Germline CDR1 reads MNHEY; CDR2 reads SMNVEV (reference sequence). The CDR3 extends over 14 amino acids. With 2 bases removed from V and 5 bases from J, the gap between germline ends came to 10 bases.

This clonotype was detected many times. The chain is built from TRBV5-1 and TRBJ2-2; 8 bases are a match to TRBD1. The J segment lost 6 bases and the V segment lost 7 bases, leaving 5 bases of the junction unmatched. The germline CDR1 and CDR2 sequences are SGHRS and YFSETQ. The CDR3 spans 13 residues. CDR3 in DNA: TGCGCCAGCCGTCAGGGGGCGTCCGGGGAGCTGTTTTTT. Encoded protein: CASRQGASGELFF.

The chain joins TRBV19 to TRBJ1-6, with D hard to call. The CDR3 has 14 residues. Germline V gene data show CDR1 as LNHDA and CDR2 as SQIVND (reference sequence). Trimming pared 3 bases from V and 1 base from J, leaving 4 bases between. CDR3 region: CASSMGSYNSPLHF. In nucleotides, the CDR3 is TGTGCCAGTAGTATGGGGTCCTATAATTCACCCCTCCACTTT.